The 5 T cell receptor beta chains given below trace back to one sample, sequenced in a study of T cell responses to AZD1222 COVID-19 vaccine. The protocol was immunoSEQ multiplex PCR, while the TCRdb copy is restricted to in-frame clones and leaves out a portion. The sample has over 100,000 clones; 70% to 90% are singletons. The source material was peripheral blood, sampled on day 0 of AZD1222 vaccination. The receptors originated from an adult in good health.

V and J are TRBV6-1 and TRBJ1-2; 9 positions agree with TRBD1. With V trimmed by 3 bases and J by 7 bases, 6 bases remained unmatched. In germline, CDR1 is MNHNS, CDR2 SASEGT. The CDR3 covers 14 residues. In nucleotides, the CDR3 is TGTGCCAGCAGTGAGGGGACAGGGCTGCGTGGCTACACCTTC. This codes for CASSEGTGLRGYTF.

This rearrangement joins TRBV19 to TRBJ2-1; the match to TRBD2 covers 15 bases. Trimming at V came to 1 base and at J to 10 bases, leaving 5 bases not matched to a gene. There are 16 residues in the CDR3. Germline V CDR1 and CDR2: LNHDA, SQIVND (reference sequence). The CDR3 region has the DNA TGTGCCAGTAGTATAGTCGGACTAGCGGGGGGGCAGGAGCAGTTCTTC. Translation: CASSIVGLAGGQEQFF. The whole variable domain, filled in from reference TRBV19 and TRBJ2-1, reads DGGITQSPKYLFRKEGQNVTLSCEQNLNHDAMYWYRQDPGQGLRLIYYSQIVNDFQKGDIAEGYSVSREKKESFPLTVTSAQKNPTAFYLCASSIVGLAGGQEQFFGPGTRLTVL.

The chain joins TRBV18 to TRBJ2-1; the D is unclear. Trimming pared 2 bases from V and 3 bases from J, leaving 8 bases between. From germline, CDR1 is KGHSH and CDR2 LQKENI. The CDR3 has 14 residues. CDR3 loop: CASSPASLYNEQFF. The CDR3 DNA reads as TGTGCCAGCTCACCAGCCTCCCTCTACAATGAGCAGTTCTTC.

J is TRBJ1-5 and V is TRBV27, with D unclear. Trimming pared 2 bases from V and 0 bases from J, leaving 8 bases between. CDR3 length: 15 amino acids. Germline lookup yields CDR1 MNHEY and CDR2 SMNVEV (reference sequence). The CDR3 DNA is TGTGCCAGCAGTTTAACTCCATATAGCAATCAGCCCCAGCATTTT. Translated, it gives CASSLTPYSNQPQHF.

This clone has a single count. The rearrangement links TRBV28 to TRBJ2-2; D gene ambiguous. The V gene's germline CDR1 is MDHEN and CDR2 SYDVKM. Between the trimmed V and J ends, which lost 5 bases and 8 bases, there was a span of 12 bases. The CDR3 contains 13 residues. The CDR3 sequence is CASSLPSWGELFF. For the CDR3, the DNA is TGTGCCAGCAGTCTCCCCTCATGGGGGGAGCTGTTTTTT.